This T cell receptor beta chain was observed in a study of blood T cell repertoires in COVID-19. Study context: Samples of COVID-19 (acute and convalescent) were obtained from the United States, Italy and Spain. Sources were T cells, B-cell-depleted T cells, or PBMCs; the material itself was cDNA or gDNA.

Sequenced by immunoSEQ multiplex PCR; TCRdb stores in-frame clones only, minus some. This sample carries some 270,000 clones, about nine tenths of them seen once, and the ten largest clones take 1.5% to 2%. Donors were grouped by their self-reported clinical history. Cohort 3 recovered donors had two negative PCRs, clearance, or symptom resolution. J lost 5 bases, V lost 8 bases, and 9 bases had no gene match. The CDR3 has 14 residues. The V gene's germline CDR1 is KGHSH and CDR2 LQKENI. The V gene is TRBV18, the J gene TRBJ1-1; 9 nucleotides agree with TRBD1. This clonotype originated in a woman aged 60-75 years who had recovered from COVID-19. The sequenced material came from PBMCs or T cells enriched from blood (not recorded which). CDR3 in DNA: TGTGCCAGCCTACCGGGACAGGGTAGGACTGAAGCTTTCTTT. This encodes CASLPGQGRTEAFF.